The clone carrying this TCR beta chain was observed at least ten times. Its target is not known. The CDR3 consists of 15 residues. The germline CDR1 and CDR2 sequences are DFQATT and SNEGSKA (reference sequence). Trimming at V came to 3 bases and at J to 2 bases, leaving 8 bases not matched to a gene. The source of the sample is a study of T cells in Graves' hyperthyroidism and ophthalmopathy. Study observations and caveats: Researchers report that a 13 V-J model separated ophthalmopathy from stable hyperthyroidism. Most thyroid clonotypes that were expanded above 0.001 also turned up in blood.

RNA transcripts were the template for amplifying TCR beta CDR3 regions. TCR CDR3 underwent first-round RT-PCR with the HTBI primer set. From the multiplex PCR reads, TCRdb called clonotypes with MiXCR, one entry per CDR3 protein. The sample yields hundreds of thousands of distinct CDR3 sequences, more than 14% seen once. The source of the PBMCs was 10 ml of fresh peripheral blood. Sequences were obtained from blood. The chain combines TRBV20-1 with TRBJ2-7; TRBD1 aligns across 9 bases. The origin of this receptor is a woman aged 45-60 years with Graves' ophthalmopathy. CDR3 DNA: TGCAGTGCTAGCCCCGGGACAGGGATTACCTACGAGCAGTACTTC. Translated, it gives CSASPGTGITYEQYF.